A single T cell receptor (beta chain) is shown here with its context. The antigen is not known. The data originate from a study of OX40 agonist ivuxolimab in advanced cancers. Looking at the study overall: Males comprised around 78% of the group, whose mean age was approximately 62 years (range roughly 23 to 90).

TCRdb's copy holds only in-frame clones and misses some; the assay was immunoSEQ multiplex PCR. Among some 77,000 clones, roughly 86% were seen once, and the ten largest hold 0.85% to 1.4%. This CDR3 contains 13 residues. Trimming cost V 6 bases and J 8 bases, with 15 bases left between them. From germline, CDR1 is MNHNS and CDR2 SASEGT. Study conclusions and caveats: Compared with CD4+, CD8+ T cells on average had more expanded clones.

Sample: CD4+ or CD8+ T cells sorted from blood, taken in a trial of the OX40 agonist ivuxolimab. This TCR was sampled from an adult with an advanced solid tumor such as melanoma, head and neck, liver or kidney cancer. The chain carries TRBV6-1 and TRBJ2-3, with no clear D. DNA for the CDR3: TGTGCCAGCAGCCCCGGGCCTCTCCCTACGCAGTATTTT. Its protein product is CASSPGPLPTQYF.